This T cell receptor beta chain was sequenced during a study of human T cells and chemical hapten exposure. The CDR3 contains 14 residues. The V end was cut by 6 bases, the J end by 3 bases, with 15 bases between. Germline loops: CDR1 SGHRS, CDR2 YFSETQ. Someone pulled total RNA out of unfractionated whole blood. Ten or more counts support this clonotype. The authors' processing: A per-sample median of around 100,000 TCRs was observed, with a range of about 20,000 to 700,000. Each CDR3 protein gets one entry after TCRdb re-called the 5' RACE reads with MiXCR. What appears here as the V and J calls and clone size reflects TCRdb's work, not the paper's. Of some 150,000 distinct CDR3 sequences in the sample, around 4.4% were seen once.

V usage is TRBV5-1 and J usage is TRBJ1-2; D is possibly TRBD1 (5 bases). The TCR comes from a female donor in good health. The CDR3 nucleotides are TGCGCCAGCAAGGGTTACCAAGGGGACTATGGCTACACCTTC. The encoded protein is CASKGYQGDYGYTF.